This is a list of T cell receptor beta chains from one sample in a study of Ad26.COV2.S vaccination and SARS-CoV-2 variants. TCRdb's copy holds only in-frame clones and misses some; the assay was immunoSEQ multiplex PCR. This sample has 300,000 to 400,000 clones, with over 80% found just once. Sequencing was performed on peripheral blood, taken in a trial of Ad26.COV2.S vaccine versus placebo. All receptors derive from a person between 18 and 65 years old who received the Ad26.COV2.S COVID-19 vaccine or a placebo. Each CDR3 is given with its conserved first and last residue. Fields, in order: V gene, clone size, D gene, J gene, CDR3 DNA, CDR3 protein. A D gene is named only where the DNA matches it firmly. Part of the rows lack a size; the others show once, few, many or a class for expanded clones.

TRBV2	NA	TRBD2	TRBJ2-2	TGTGCCAGCAGTGGGACTAGCGGGAACACCGGGGAGCTGTTTTTT	CASSGTSGNTGELFF
TRBV27	NA	NA	TRBJ2-1	TGTGCCAGCCAGGACAGAATTTACAATGAGCAGTTCTTC	CASQDRIYNEQFF
TRBV20-1	NA	NA	TRBJ1-1	TGCAGAGTACGTCTCGACACTGAAGCTTTCTTT	CRVRLDTEAFF
TRBV19	NA	NA	TRBJ1-5	TGTGCCAGTAGCCAACAGGGAGGGCAAAATCAGCCCCAGCATTTT	CASSQQGGQNQPQHF
TRBV5-8	few	NA	TRBJ2-7	TGTGCCAGCAGCTTGGGTACGGGGGTTGACTACGAGCAGTACTTC	CASSLGTGVDYEQYF
TRBV24-1	NA	NA	TRBJ2-3	TGTGCCACCAGTGACTCGTTTCGGGTACCAGATACGCAGTATTTT	CATSDSFRVPDTQYF
TRBV5-1	NA	TRBD1	TRBJ2-3	TGCGCCAGCAGGCCAGTAGGGACAGGACAGACTAGCACAGATACGCAGTATTTT	CASRPVGTGQTSTDTQYF
TRBV7-8	NA	TRBD1	TRBJ2-1	TGTGCCAGCAGCCCCACAGGGGAAGGCGAGCAGTTCTTC	CASSPTGEGEQFF
TRBV10-3	NA	NA	TRBJ1-1	TGTGCCATCAGTGGGGTTGGGGGGAGCACTGAAGCTTTCTTT	CAISGVGGSTEAFF
TRBV24-1	NA	NA	TRBJ2-4	TGTGCCACCAGTGACAGGGAACTTCTGAACATTCAGTACTTC	CATSDRELLNIQYF
TRBV6-5	few	NA	TRBJ2-7	TGTGCCAGCGTTGGACCTCCAAATCCCTACGAGCAGTACTTC	CASVGPPNPYEQYF
TRBV6-5	NA	TRBD1	TRBJ1-5	TGTGCCAGCAGAGGGGACAGCTCTAATCAGCCCCAGCATTTT	CASRGDSSNQPQHF
TRBV6-5	NA	TRBD1	TRBJ1-1	TGTGCCAGCAGCCGGACAGGGGGTGGAACTGAAGCTTTCTTT	CASSRTGGGTEAFF
TRBV29-1	NA	TRBD1	TRBJ1-2	TGCAGCGTTTCTACAGGGGGCAAGTACGACTATGGCTACACCTTC	CSVSTGGKYDYGYTF
TRBV12-3/TRBV12-4	NA	NA	TRBJ2-7	TGTGCCAGCTGGGGGAAGGGCGAGCAGTACTTC	CASWGKGEQYF